The sequence of this TCR beta chain was determined in a study of cytotoxic CD8 clonotypes in ibrutinib-treated CLL. Trimming removed 2 bases at V and 1 base at J, with 9 bases between. This CDR3 is built from 15 residues. The V gene's germline CDR1 is MNHEY and CDR2 SMNVEV (reference sequence). Profiling relied on immunoSEQ multiplex PCR, and the TCRdb table lists in-frame clones only, not all of them. The repertoire holds about 130,000 clones, with 70% to 80% as singletons. Remarks on this clone: Its target is unknown.

Study-level findings and limits: Baseline clonality was higher than in age-matched healthy donors and moved in step with circulating CD8+ T-cell counts. Sustained-remission and progressing patients' sampling times differed.

V usage is TRBV27 and J usage is TRBJ1-5; D is unclear. The specimen comprised PBMCs, sampled after 12 months of ibrutinib treatment. The receptor comes from a human donor with chronic lymphocytic leukemia. CDR3 protein: CASSLEGMSNQPQHF. The CDR3 DNA follows: TGTGCCAGCAGTTTAGAAGGGATGAGCAATCAGCCCCAGCATTTT.